This passage covers 3 T cell receptor beta chains from one sample sequenced in a study of T cells in Graves' hyperthyroidism and ophthalmopathy. TCR beta CDR3 regions were amplified from RNA. An initial round of RT-PCR targeting the TCR CDR3 relied on the HTBI primer set. TCRdb ran MiXCR on the multiplex PCR reads and lists one entry per CDR3 protein. The sample carries more than 500,000 distinct CDR3 sequences, 15% to 20% recorded once. The sequenced sample consisted of blood. The receptors originated from a woman in her 30s with Graves' hyperthyroidism.

This clonotype was seen at least ten times. V usage is TRBV5-1 and J usage is TRBJ2-1; 13 bases match TRBD2. Trimming cost V 4 bases and J 8 bases; bases outside gene matches: 6. Germline V gene lookup returns CDR1 SGHRS and CDR2 YFSETQ. The CDR3 is 15 amino acids. For the CDR3, the DNA is TGCGCCAGCAGCGGACTAGCGGGAGACAAGGATGAGCAGTTCTTC. Translating gives CASSGLAGDKDEQFF.

This clonotype appeared a few times. The V call is TRBV6-1, the J call TRBJ2-5, with D hard to call. V lost 5 bases, J lost 6 bases, and 19 bases lay in between. CDR3 length: 15 residues. Germline V gene data show CDR1 as MNHNS and CDR2 as SASEGT. The CDR3 spells CASSSGLRSEKTQYF. CDR3 DNA sequence: TGTGCCAGCAGTTCCGGGCTTCGGTCAGAAAAGACCCAGTACTTC.

This clonotype was detected ten times or more. This chain uses TRBV11-2 with TRBJ2-3, with D unclear. V lost 3 bases, J lost 2 bases, and 6 bases lay in between. In germline, CDR1 is SGHAT, CDR2 FQNNGV. The CDR3 has 13 amino acids. Here the CDR3 DNA reads TGTGCCAGCAGCTTGGTCTACACAGATACGCAGTATTTT. This gives the protein CASSLVYTDTQYF.